The 13 T cell receptor beta chains below all came from one sample that was sequenced in a study of identical twins. TCRdb analysed the 5' RACE reads with MiXCR anew, one entry per CDR3 protein. Of 250,000 or so distinct CDR3 sequences in the sample, about an eighth were seen once. This sample was shared with a second study, whose subject was yellow fever vaccine responses in identical twins.

Sequences were obtained from memory (CD45RO+) T cells sorted from blood. Receptor source: a woman between 18 and 29 years old in good health.

This clonotype was seen repeatedly, ten times or more. The DNA for the CDR3 is TGTGCCAGCAGCTTAGGCCTAAGCACAGATACGCAGTATTTT. Its translation: CASSLGLSTDTQYF. The chain couples TRBV7-9 to TRBJ2-3; D call uncertain. The CDR3 has 14 amino acids. V was pared by 1 base and J by 0 bases, with 5 bases between. From germline, CDR1 is SEHNR and CDR2 FQNEAQ (reference sequence). The whole variable domain, remainder taken from reference TRBV7-9 and TRBJ2-3, is DTGVSQNPRHKITKRGQNVTFRCDPISEHNRLYWYRQTLGQGPEFLTYFQNEAQLEKSRLLSDRFSAERPKGSFSTLEIQRTEQGDSAMYLCASSLGLSTDTQYFGPGTRLTVL.

In its sample, this clonotype was seen a few times. The chain recombines TRBV7-2 with TRBJ2-2; 14 bases match TRBD2. The CDR3 sequence is 16 residues long. Per the germline V gene, CDR1 is SGHTA and CDR2 is FQGNSA. J gave up 5 bases and V 3 bases, and 2 bases lay outside the gene matches. Here the CDR3 reads CASSLTSGGATGELFF. The CDR3 DNA reads as TGTGCCAGCAGCTTGACTAGCGGGGGGGCAACCGGGGAGCTGTTTTTT.

The rearrangement uses TRBV20-1 and TRBJ2-1; D might be TRBD2 (5 bases). CDR3 length equals 14 residues. V was pared by 6 bases and J by 4 bases, with 16 bases between. Germline V gene lookup returns CDR1 DFQATT and CDR2 SNEGSKA (reference sequence). The CDR3 region has the DNA TGCAGTGCCCGACCAGCGGCCAGTTACAATGAGCAGTTCTTC. Its translation: CSARPAASYNEQFF.

In nucleotides, the CDR3 is TGTGCCAGCAGCCTTTCGGGCGGGGCCGGGGAGACCCAGTACTTC. It is translated as CASSLSGGAGETQYF. This chain connects TRBV11-2 to TRBJ2-5; TRBD2 might be the D (6 bases). V lost 5 bases and J 5 bases, leaving 18 bases between the germline ends. This CDR3 has 15 residues. CDR1 and CDR2 (germline): SGHAT, FQNNGV.

This chain links TRBV5-1 with TRBJ1-6; D is perhaps TRBD1 (6 bases). The CDR3 consists of 14 residues. Trimming shortened V by 3 bases and J by 6 bases, and 10 bases separated the two germline ends. Looked up from germline, CDR1 is SGHRS and CDR2 is YFSETQ. The CDR3 region has the DNA TGCGCCAGCAGCTCCGGGACAACTAATTCACCCCTCCACTTT. Translating it yields CASSSGTTNSPLHF.

The chain has TRBV12-3 or TRBV12-4 and TRBJ1-1; 7 bases align to TRBD1. The trim removed 3 bases at V and 5 bases at J, leaving 3 bases unmatched. This CDR3 comprises 13 residues. The CDR3 loop reads CASSFQTGTEAFF. CDR3 DNA sequence: TGTGCCAGCAGTTTTCAGACAGGGACTGAAGCTTTCTTT.

This clonotype was detected many times. V gene TRBV7-9 combines with J gene TRBJ1-1, with D possibly TRBD1 on 5 matching bases. V was pared by 2 bases and J by 3 bases, with 13 bases between. CDR3 length: 15 residues. CDR1 is SEHNR, CDR2 FQNEAQ, per germline (reference sequence). CDR3 nucleotides: TGTGCCAGCAGCTTACTCCCCAGGGAGGACACTGAAGCTTTCTTT. It specifies CASSLLPREDTEAFF.

This clonotype has more than one count but fewer than ten. The chain uses TRBV12-3 or TRBV12-4 and TRBJ2-7; 7 bases are shared with TRBD1. V lost 6 bases and J lost 2; bases outside the gene matches: 10. The length of the CDR3 is 15 residues. CDR3 amino acids: CASSQRGGITYEQYF. The CDR3 nucleotides read TGTGCCAGCAGCCAACGAGGGGGCATAACCTACGAGCAGTACTTC.

The chain combines TRBV10-3 with TRBJ2-1, with TRBD2 identical over 8 bases. The junction had 10 bases not matched to a gene; V was cut back by 0 bases and J by 9 bases. The V gene's germline CDR1 is ENHRY and CDR2 SYGVKD. The CDR3 contains 16 residues. The DNA of the CDR3 is TGTGCCATCAGTGAGTCGACTAGCGCGACTTCGGGTGAGCAGTTCTTC. Translation: CAISESTSATSGEQFF.

The chain joins TRBV12-3 or TRBV12-4 to TRBJ1-1; D is possibly TRBD1 (5 bases). CDR3 length equals 14 residues. The V and J ends lost 7 bases and 10 bases respectively, with 22 bases between them. The CDR3 region has the DNA TGTGCCAGCACCCCCGCCGGGCGGATAGGGGTAGCTTTCTTT. It is translated as CASTPAGRIGVAFF.

This chain connects TRBV7-3 to TRBJ1-2; TRBD1 matches 7 bases. The CDR3 has 15 residues. The V segment lost 7 bases and the J segment 4 bases; nucleotides outside the gene matches: 12. CDR1 and CDR2 from the germline V gene are SGHTA and FQGTGA. CDR3 nucleotides: TGTGCCAGCATCAAAAAAGAACAGGGGCCCTATGGCTACACCTTC. Protein sequence: CASIKKEQGPYGYTF.

This clonotype appeared a few times. Its ends do not fully match the called genes, so a read error is possible. The CDR3 sequence is CPQGRGHTDTQYF. The DNA of the CDR3 is TGCCCCCAGGGGCGGGGCCACACAGATACGCAGTATTTT. The V gene is TRBV11-2, the J gene TRBJ2-3; TRBD1 or TRBD2 may be the D gene (6 bases each). This CDR3 comprises 13 residues. Germline CDR1 reads SGHAT; CDR2 reads FQNNGV.

This clonotype occurred a few times. The V call is TRBV9, the J call TRBJ2-2; 8 bases fit TRBD1. This CDR3 region has 18 residues. Germline V CDR1 and CDR2: SGDLS, YYNGEE. With 0 bases clipped from V and 5 bases from J, the junction kept 12 bases outside the gene matches. The DNA of the CDR3 is TGTGCCAGCAGCGTAGGATTACCGGACAGGGCCTTGACCGGGGAGCTGTTTTTT. This encodes CASSVGLPDRALTGELFF. The whole variable domain, filled in from reference TRBV9 and TRBJ2-2, reads DSGVTQTPKHLITATGQRVTLRCSPRSGDLSVYWYQQSLDQGLQFLIQYYNGEERAKGNILERFSAQQFPDLHSELNLSSLELGDSALYFCASSVGLPDRALTGELFFGEGSRLTVL.